In its sample, the clone carrying this T cell receptor beta chain was seen a few times. Method: immunoSEQ multiplex PCR; TCRdb's copy keeps in-frame clones and lacks some. The sample contains 150,000 to 200,000 clones, over 65% of which appear only once. The CDR3 consists of 14 residues. Trimming left V 4 bases short and J 0 bases short, with 9 bases between. Per the germline V gene, CDR1 is MGHDK and CDR2 is SYGVNS. The sample originates from a study of cytomegalovirus exposure and HLA in healthy donors. The chain is built from TRBV25-1 and TRBJ1-2; D is unresolved. The sequence was obtained from a man between 18 and 29 years old in good health and CMV-seropositive. Material for sequencing was PBMCs. Here the CDR3 reads CASSGYGTNYGYTF. CDR3 bases: TGTGCCAGCAGTGGGTACGGGACTAACTATGGCTACACCTTC.